The present entry profiles one T cell receptor beta chain with its context. The data were taken from a study of metastatic and nonmetastatic thyroid tumors. Study context: Repertoire comparison spanned blood and tumor or nodule tissue of malignant and benign thyroid patients.

Trimming cost V 4 bases and J 0 bases, with 12 bases left between them. The CDR3 length is 14 residues. CDR1 is GTSNPN, CDR2 SVGIG, per germline (reference sequence). TCRdb re-clonotyped the PCR reads through MiXCR. Of approximately 6,100 clones listed, approximately 32% are singletons. Nobody among the patients had been given any treatment before thyroid surgery. The sequence derives from a female donor with papillary thyroid cancer or a benign thyroid nodule (not recorded which). Some clones in this sample may be carry-over from other donors' samples. V usage is TRBV30 and J usage is TRBJ1-1; the D gene is possibly TRBD1 (6 bases). The material sequenced was adjacent normal tissue. CDR3: CAWIRTVMNTEAFF. The DNA of the CDR3 is TGTGCCTGGATTCGGACAGTTATGAACACTGAAGCTTTCTTT.